This TCR beta chain comes out of a study of blood T cell repertoires in COVID-19. Study background: The analysed material was cDNA or gDNA that came from T cells, B-cell-depleted T cells, or PBMCs.

Profiling relied on immunoSEQ multiplex PCR, and the TCRdb table lists in-frame clones only, not all of them. Found here are hundreds of thousands of clones, about nine tenths of them singletons; the top ten hold roughly 6.3%. From germline, CDR1 is MNHNY and CDR2 SVGAGI (reference sequence). J gave up 3 bases and V 6 bases, and 12 bases lay outside the gene matches. The CDR3 sequence is 16 residues long. The clonotype originates from a woman aged 25 to 39 with COVID-19, enrolled during active disease. This chain links TRBV6-6 with TRBJ2-3; 7 nucleotides align to TRBD1. The sequenced sample was peripheral blood. The DNA of the CDR3 is TGTGCCAGCAGACCCGACAGGGCCGGAGTTACAGATACGCAGTATTTT. This translates into CASRPDRAGVTDTQYF.